The 32 T cell receptor beta chains presented below share a single source sample, sequenced in a study of identical twins. TCRdb re-called the 5' RACE reads with MiXCR, one entry per CDR3 protein. The sample carries 750,000 to 950,000 distinct CDR3 sequences, 10% to 15% recorded once. The same data also contributed to another study, on yellow fever vaccine responses in identical twins.

The sequencing input was PBMCs. The source is a woman younger than 35 in good health.

The chain employs TRBV12-3 or TRBV12-4 and TRBJ1-6; D is undetermined. With 5 bases removed from V and 7 bases from J, the gap between germline ends came to 15 bases. The length of the CDR3 is 15 residues. The CDR3 DNA reads TGTGCCAGCAGTCCCCGATATCTGGGAAATTCACCCCTCCACTTT. Translating gives CASSPRYLGNSPLHF.

This clonotype has just a few counts. This chain uses TRBV12-3 or TRBV12-4 with TRBJ1-5; maybe TRBD1 (6 bases). V was cut by 5 bases and J by 4 bases, with 15 bases left in between. The CDR3 totals 15 residues. This chain's CDR3 is CASSVLGTSNQPQHF. In DNA form, the CDR3 reads TGTGCCAGCAGTGTACTCGGGACATCTAATCAGCCCCAGCATTTT.

This chain links TRBV14 with TRBJ2-2, with D uncertain. The CDR3 consists of 12 residues. Trimming took 6 bases from V and 7 from J, leaving 9 bases between them. CDR1 and CDR2 from the germline V gene are SGHDN and FVKESK. CDR3 sequence (DNA): TGTGCCAGCAGTTACACCGTCGGGGAGCTGTTTTTT. Encoded protein: CASSYTVGELFF.

This clonotype was seen only a few times. The J gene is TRBJ1-5, the V gene TRBV20-1, with TRBD1 matching 9 bases. V lost 5 bases to trimming and J lost 4 bases; unmatched junction nucleotides: 9. There are 15 residues in the CDR3. Looked up from germline, CDR1 is DFQATT and CDR2 is SNEGSKA (reference sequence). This CDR3 is CSAEHRGRGNQPQHF. CDR3 DNA sequence: TGCAGTGCTGAACACAGGGGGCGAGGTAATCAGCCCCAGCATTTT.

This clonotype was seen repeatedly, ten times or more. J is TRBJ2-3 and V is TRBV5-1; 7 nucleotides agree with TRBD2. CDR1 and CDR2 (germline): SGHRS, YFSETQ. V was pared by 1 base and J by 2 bases, with 16 bases of the junction left unmatched. CDR3 size: 19 residues. CDR3 nucleotide sequence: TGCGCCAGCAGCTTGAATCGTCTAGCGGAAACCCCAGCCACAGATACGCAGTATTTT. The encoded protein is CASSLNRLAETPATDTQYF. The variable domain in full, with the rest retrieved from reference TRBV5-1 and TRBJ2-3, is KAGVTQTPRYLIKTRGQQVTLSCSPISGHRSVSWYQQTPGQGLQFLFEYFSETQRNKGNFPGRFSGRQFSNSRSEMNVSTLELGDSALYLCASSLNRLAETPATDTQYFGPGTRLTVL.

The chain carries TRBV20-1 and TRBJ2-1; tentative D call: TRBD2 (6 bases). The V gene's germline CDR1 is DFQATT and CDR2 SNEGSKA (reference sequence). V lost 3 bases, J lost 2 bases, and 17 bases lay in between. The CDR3 is made up of 16 amino acids. The CDR3 DNA sequence: TGCAGTGCTAGCGACTGGGGAGGTCAGGCCTACAATGAGCAGTTCTTC. This translates into CSASDWGGQAYNEQFF.

The genes are TRBV15 and TRBJ2-1, with D maybe TRBD2 (5 bases). V was trimmed by 0 bases and J by 8 bases, leaving 14 bases between them. Per germline, CDR1 LNHNV and CDR2 YYDKDF (reference sequence). The CDR3 spans 15 residues. The CDR3 here is CATSRESPTRDEQFF. CDR3 coding DNA: TGTGCCACCAGCAGAGAGTCCCCCACTAGGGATGAGCAGTTCTTC.

This clonotype was seen repeatedly, ten times or more. The rearrangement joins TRBV5-1 to TRBJ2-7; 10 positions match TRBD1. The CDR3 spans 15 residues. With V trimmed by 3 bases and J by 3 bases, 6 bases remained unmatched. Germline CDR1 SGHRS, CDR2 YFSETQ. The CDR3 spells CASSSTDRGLYEQYF. The CDR3 DNA is TGCGCCAGCAGCTCGACTGACAGGGGGCTCTACGAGCAGTACTTC.

This clonotype was observed a few times. CDR3 residues: CSAPLGTYNSPLHF. DNA for the CDR3: TGCAGTGCCCCCTTAGGGACCTATAATTCACCCCTCCACTTT. This chain joins TRBV20-1 and TRBJ1-6; no reliable D call. CDR1 DFQATT and CDR2 SNEGSKA come from the germline V gene (reference sequence). CDR3 length: 14 residues. Deletions cut 6 bases from V and 2 bases from J, with 11 bases between.

The CDR3 DNA sequence: TGTGCCATTTCTCCGGGACTAGCGGAACAAGAGACCCAGTACTTC. It specifies CAISPGLAEQETQYF. This rearrangement joins TRBV10-3 to TRBJ2-5, with TRBD2 matching over 11 bases. Looked up from germline, CDR1 is ENHRY and CDR2 is SYGVKD. J gave up 2 bases and V 9 bases, and 8 bases lay outside the gene matches. The CDR3 consists of 15 residues.

V is TRBV28 and J is TRBJ2-3; possibly TRBD1 or TRBD2 for D (5 bases each). V lost 8 bases to trimming and J lost 5 bases, with 14 bases between them. Germline loops: CDR1 MDHEN, CDR2 SYDVKM. This CDR3 region has 13 residues. CDR3 DNA: TGTGCCAGCGCGCAGGGAGATGGAGATACGCAGTATTTT. It specifies CASAQGDGDTQYF.

This clonotype has only a few counts. The V call is TRBV5-5, the J call TRBJ1-6, with 7 bases matching TRBD1. The CDR3 covers 16 residues. Germline V gene data show CDR1 as SGHKS and CDR2 as YYEKEE (reference sequence). Trimming took 4 bases from V and 6 from J; bases not matched to a gene: 10. The CDR3 region is CASSRGTTGSNSPLHF. The CDR3 nucleotides are TGTGCCAGCAGCCGAGGGACGACAGGGAGTAATTCACCCCTCCACTTT.

This clonotype has more than one count but fewer than ten. This rearrangement joins TRBV3-1 to TRBJ2-3; 8 nucleotides line up with TRBD1. The CDR3 has 14 residues. Germline CDR1 LGHDT, CDR2 YNNKEL (reference sequence). Unmatched junction bases numbered 4, after V lost 4 bases and J lost 4 bases. The CDR3 nucleotides read TGTGCCAGCAGCCGACAGGGGAGGTCAGATACGCAGTATTTT. Amino acids: CASSRQGRSDTQYF.

This clonotype was picked up a small number of times. This chain uses TRBV5-1 with TRBJ1-4; TRBD1 agrees at 7 bases. The CDR3 loop spans 18 amino acids. Germline CDR1 SGHRS, CDR2 YFSETQ. Trimming removed 4 bases from V and 0 bases from J; junction bases left unmatched: 12. The CDR3 here is CASSATGNPYATNEKLFF. As DNA, the CDR3 is TGCGCCAGCAGCGCGACAGGGAACCCCTATGCAACTAATGAAAAACTGTTTTTT.

The chain joins TRBV28 to TRBJ2-5, with D perhaps TRBD2 (6 bases). V was pared by 8 bases and J by 2 bases, with 30 bases between. CDR1 and CDR2 from the germline V gene are MDHEN and SYDVKM. The CDR3 is made up of 19 amino acids. In DNA, the CDR3 is TGTGCCAGCTCCCCTTTGGCATGGTTTAACCGGGACTTACAAGAGACCCAGTACTTC. Its protein is CASSPLAWFNRDLQETQYF.

This clonotype was picked up many times. The chain combines TRBV24-1 with TRBJ2-1, with 14 bases identical to TRBD2. With V trimmed by 2 bases and J by 0 bases, 5 bases remained unmatched. This CDR3 has 19 amino acids. Germline values: CDR1 KGHDR, CDR2 SFDVKD. CDR3 protein: CATSDSTSGRGFSYNEQFF. For the CDR3, the DNA is TGTGCCACCAGTGATTCGACTAGCGGGAGGGGTTTCTCCTACAATGAGCAGTTCTTC.

The rearrangement joins TRBV7-3 to TRBJ1-1; the D gene is possibly TRBD1 (5 bases). Trimming pared 2 bases from V and 1 base from J, leaving 11 bases between. Germline assignment: CDR1 SGHTA and CDR2 FQGTGA. The CDR3 covers 15 residues. In DNA, the CDR3 is TGTGCCAGCAGCTTATCGGACACGGGGAACACTGAAGCTTTCTTT. Translating it yields CASSLSDTGNTEAFF.

There are many counts of this clonotype. J is TRBJ1-1 and V is TRBV6-5, with 7 nucleotides matching TRBD1. Trimming at V came to 0 bases and at J to 10 bases, leaving 11 bases not matched to a gene. The CDR3 has 15 residues. CDR1 and CDR2 (germline): MNHEY, SVGAGI. CDR3 sequence reads: CASSYSRSWAGGAFF. The CDR3 nucleotides are TGTGCCAGCAGTTACTCGAGGTCTTGGGCAGGGGGAGCTTTCTTT.

This clonotype appeared many times. The CDR3 sequence: CASSLGPSTDTQYF. DNA for the CDR3: TGTGCCAGCAGTTTGGGACCTAGCACAGATACGCAGTATTTT. This chain connects TRBV12-3 or TRBV12-4 to TRBJ2-3, with D perhaps given as TRBD1 or TRBD2 (5 bases each). The CDR3 consists of 14 residues. The germline V and J ends were trimmed by 3 bases and 0 bases, with 7 bases remaining between them.

This clonotype was detected a few times. This chain uses TRBV9 with TRBJ2-5, with TRBD2 matching over 14 bases. The CDR3 is made up of 17 amino acids. Germline loops: CDR1 SGDLS, CDR2 YYNGEE. The V and J ends lost 3 bases and 5 bases, in that order; junction bases with no gene match: 9. The CDR3 spells CASSGTTSGGAAETQYF. The CDR3 nucleotides read TGTGCCAGCAGCGGGACGACTAGCGGGGGGGCCGCTGAGACCCAGTACTTC. The full variable domain, in which reference TRBV9 and TRBJ2-5 provide the parts outside the CDR3, is DSGVTQTPKHLITATGQRVTLRCSPRSGDLSVYWYQQSLDQGLQFLIQYYNGEERAKGNILERFSAQQFPDLHSELNLSSLELGDSALYFCASSGTTSGGAAETQYFGPGTRLLVL.

Ten or more counts support this clonotype. The rearrangement links TRBV28 to TRBJ2-3, with D unclear. From germline, CDR1 is MDHEN and CDR2 SYDVKM. Trimming took 5 bases from V and 3 from J, leaving 24 bases between them. The CDR3 runs to 18 residues. CDR3 sequence reads: CASSDARTTQSRTDTQYF. CDR3 nucleotide sequence: TGTGCCAGCAGTGACGCCCGCACGACCCAATCTCGGACAGATACGCAGTATTTT.

This chain joins TRBV20-1 and TRBJ2-7, with D unclear. The ends were cut back, 0 bases at V and 2 bases at J, with 14 bases in the middle. Germline V gene data show CDR1 as DFQATT and CDR2 as SNEGSKA (reference sequence). This CDR3 is built from 15 residues. The CDR3 DNA sequence: TGCAGTGCTAGAGATCCGGAAAGCAACCCCTACGAGCAGTACTTC. Amino acids: CSARDPESNPYEQYF.

This clonotype has more than one count but fewer than ten. Here the CDR3 reads CASSTRDRGGIQYF. The CDR3 bases are TGTGCCAGCAGTACCCGGGACAGGGGAGGCATTCAGTACTTC. The chain employs TRBV27 and TRBJ2-4, with 10 bases identical to TRBD1. CDR3 size: 14 residues. V lost 5 bases to trimming and J lost 9 bases; unmatched junction nucleotides: 7. Germline loops: CDR1 MNHEY, CDR2 SMNVEV (reference sequence).

The rearrangement uses TRBV7-8 and TRBJ2-1; D might be TRBD1 (5 bases). The CDR3 runs 15 residues. V was shortened by 1 base and J by 7 bases, with 14 bases between the two germline ends. Per the germline V gene, CDR1 is SGHVS and CDR2 is FQNEAQ. In DNA form, the CDR3 reads TGTGCCAGCAGCTTAGAAGCAGGGCTATCAAATGAGCAGTTCTTC. Translating gives CASSLEAGLSNEQFF.

The chain links TRBV12-3 or TRBV12-4 to TRBJ1-5; 7 positions agree with TRBD1. After removal of 5 bases from V and 4 bases from J, the junction contained 5 bases not matched to a gene. The CDR3 is made up of 14 amino acids. The CDR3 DNA reads as TGTGCCAGCAGTCCTCAACAGGGGAATCAGCCCCAGCATTTT. Protein: CASSPQQGNQPQHF.

In this sample, this clonotype turned up a few times. The chain links TRBV10-2 to TRBJ2-7; D could derive from TRBD1 or TRBD2 (5 bases each). The CDR3 extends over 13 amino acids. V lost 4 bases, J lost 4 bases, and 11 bases lay in between. The germline CDR1 and CDR2 sequences are WSHSY and SAAADI. CDR3 coding DNA: TGCGCCAGCAGTGGGTTGAGGGGATACGAGCAGTACTTC. Encoded protein: CASSGLRGYEQYF.

There are a few counts of this clonotype. The chain combines TRBV29-1 with TRBJ2-5, with 8 bases identical to TRBD2. This CDR3 contains 13 residues. Trimming took 2 bases from V and 9 from J; bases not matched to a gene: 8. The V gene's germline CDR1 is SQVTM and CDR2 ANQGSEA. CDR3 in DNA: TGCAGCGTTGAAACTAGCGGCCTTGCGGCCCAGTACTTC. Its protein product is CSVETSGLAAQYF.

This clonotype has only a few counts. The rearrangement joins TRBV24-1 to TRBJ1-3; D gene ambiguous. V lost 6 bases to trimming and J lost 4 bases, with 9 bases between them. Germline V gene data show CDR1 as KGHDR and CDR2 as SFDVKD. This CDR3 comprises 13 residues. The CDR3 DNA follows: TGTGCCACCAGTCTCGGGTTAGGAAACACCATATATTTT. The encoded protein is CATSLGLGNTIYF.

At least ten counts were recorded for this clonotype. This chain joins TRBV6-1 and TRBJ1-4; TRBD1 is a possible D gene (6 bases). The V gene lost 5 bases and the J gene lost 6 bases, with 10 bases spanning the gap. This CDR3 comprises 13 residues. Germline-derived CDR1 and CDR2 are MNHNS and SASEGT. The CDR3 is CASSSRGDEKLFF. In DNA, the CDR3 is TGTGCCAGCAGTAGCAGGGGAGATGAAAAACTGTTTTTT.

The chain carries TRBV11-2 and TRBJ2-2; D is unclear. CDR3 size: 16 residues. Germline loops: CDR1 SGHAT, CDR2 FQNNGV. Trimming stripped 5 bases from V and 6 bases from J, with 19 bases between. This CDR3 is CASSPLPRVVAGELFF. The DNA for the CDR3 is TGTGCCAGCAGCCCACTACCCAGAGTTGTGGCCGGGGAGCTGTTTTTT.

The V and J genes are TRBV20-1 and TRBJ2-5; 10 nucleotides agree with TRBD2. With V trimmed by 5 bases and J by 0 bases, 3 bases remained unmatched. The V gene's germline CDR1 is DFQATT and CDR2 SNEGSKA (reference sequence). This CDR3 comprises 14 residues. The CDR3 DNA reads as TGCAGTGCTGCACTAGCGGGAAACCAAGAGACCCAGTACTTC. It is translated as CSAALAGNQETQYF.

This clonotype was picked up a small number of times. The chain uses TRBV19 and TRBJ2-7; D is possibly TRBD2 (6 bases). Trimming removed 4 bases at V and 0 bases at J, with 7 bases between. The CDR3 is made up of 13 amino acids. Germline CDR1 is LNHDA and CDR2 is SQIVND (reference sequence). CDR3 DNA: TGTGCCAGTAGTAGACTAGACTCCTACGAGCAGTACTTC. Protein sequence: CASSRLDSYEQYF.